The source of this T cell receptor beta chain is a study of patients and donors after allogeneic stem cell transplantation. TCRdb analysed the RT-PCR reads with MiXCR anew, one entry per CDR3 protein. The table has 900,000 to 1,000,000 distinct CDR3 sequences, 18% seen once. The length of the CDR3 is 14 residues. J lost 7 bases, V lost 5 bases, and 11 bases had no gene match. The V gene's germline CDR1 is SNHLY and CDR2 FYNNEI. The chain recombines TRBV2 with TRBJ2-7; TRBD1 agrees at 7 bases. The sequenced sample consisted of blood, either unsorted or a sorted T cell fraction (not recorded which). The clonotype originates from a human donor who was either an allogeneic HSCT recipient or a stem cell or donor lymphocyte infusion donor (not recorded which). It is not recorded whose cells these are; they may come from a transplant donor. The CDR3 reads CASSPWTGFEEQYF. The DNA of the CDR3 is TGTGCCAGCAGTCCCTGGACAGGATTTGAGGAGCAGTACTTC.